This T cell receptor beta chain was recovered during a study of brain T cells in children with intractable seizures. Generated by immunoSEQ multiplex PCR, the TCRdb table keeps only in-frame clones and is missing some. The table lists some 80,000 clones, around 90% of them singletons. The starting material was peripheral blood, obtained at surgery. The source is a girl aged 2 to 10 with Rasmussen encephalitis and intractable seizures.

Here the CDR3 DNA reads TGTGCCAGTAGTATCGCGGACACGGGCTACGAGCAGTACTTC. Encoded protein: CASSIADTGYEQYF. J is TRBJ2-7 and V is TRBV19; weak D call: TRBD1 (5 bases). The V end lost 3 bases, the J end lost 3 bases, and 12 bases lay between the germline ends. The CDR3 covers 14 residues. Germline CDR1 reads LNHDA; CDR2 reads SQIVND (reference sequence).